The 24 T cell receptor beta chains below all came from one sample that was sequenced in a study of T cell repertoires in cytomegalovirus infection. No antigens are known for them. TCRdb re-analysed the reads in MiXCR, keeping a single row per CDR3 protein. The table records fewer than 850,000 distinct CDR3 sequences, 25% to 30% of them present only once. Sequencing used cultured CD8+ T cells from PBMCs, obtained from culture after CMV antigen stimulation. Receptors were obtained from a human donor in good health (CMV status not recorded). Some clones in this sample may be carry-over from other donors' samples.

This chain uses TRBV24-1 with TRBJ2-1, with D perhaps TRBD2 (5 bases). The CDR3 spans 13 residues. Germline V lookup: CDR1 KGHDR, CDR2 SFDVKD. V shed 2 bases and J shed 5 bases, with 6 bases lying between them. The DNA for the CDR3 is TGTGCCACCAGTGATTCTAGCCACAATGAGCAGTTCTTC. This encodes CATSDSSHNEQFF.

This sequence joins TRBV7-6 and TRBJ2-7, with 7 positions matching TRBD1. Trimming took 5 bases from V and 4 from J; bases not matched to a gene: 8. The CDR3 spans 14 residues. Germline V gene lookup returns CDR1 SGHVS and CDR2 FNYEAQ. In DNA form, the CDR3 reads TGTGCCAGCAGCCCCATGACAGGGTGGTACGAGCAGTACGTC. Translation gives CASSPMTGWYEQYV.

The chain recombines TRBV7-9 with TRBJ1-1; D is perhaps TRBD1 (5 bases). This CDR3 has 14 residues. The V gene lost 0 bases and the J gene lost 4 bases, with 9 bases spanning the gap. CDR1 is SEHNR, CDR2 FQNEAQ, per germline (reference sequence). The CDR3 is CASSLAWRGTEAFF. In DNA form, the CDR3 reads TGTGCCAGCAGCTTAGCCTGGAGGGGCACTGAAGCTTTCTTT.

This chain links TRBV6-5 with TRBJ2-3, with 9 bases fitting TRBD1. The V gene's germline CDR1 is MNHEY and CDR2 SVGAGI. Germline trimming cut 5 bases from V and 3 bases from J; bases unmatched to any gene: 6. CDR3 size: 15 residues. Here the CDR3 reads CASSKDRGRTDTQYF. The CDR3, as DNA: TGTGCCAGCAGTAAGGACAGGGGAAGAACAGATACGCAGTATTTT.

The chain carries TRBV5-4 and TRBJ2-3, with a tentative D call TRBD2 (6 bases). Trimming pared 6 bases from V and 3 bases from J, leaving 8 bases between. The CDR3 runs to 12 residues. Germline lookup yields CDR1 SGHNT and CDR2 YYREEE (reference sequence). This CDR3 is CASMAGTDTQYF. In nucleotides, the CDR3 is TGTGCCAGCATGGCGGGAACAGATACGCAGTATTTT.

This clonotype was detected only a few times. The chain combines TRBV15 with TRBJ1-1; TRBD1 matches at 7 bases. The CDR3 length is 17 residues. In germline, CDR1 is LNHNV, CDR2 YYDKDF (reference sequence). The trim removed 2 bases at V and 0 bases at J, leaving 9 bases unmatched. DNA for the CDR3: TGTGCCACCAGCAGACGGCGGGACAGCTATTTGAACACTGAAGCTTTCTTT. It encodes CATSRRRDSYLNTEAFF.

The chain uses TRBV20-1 and TRBJ1-5, with a possible D match to TRBD1 (6 bases). V lost 0 bases to trimming and J lost 3 bases, with 15 bases between them. CDR3 length: 16 residues. The germline gives CDR1 DFQATT, CDR2 SNEGSKA (reference sequence). CDR3 in amino acids: CSARDPYRVTNQPQHF. The CDR3 DNA is TGCAGTGCTAGAGATCCATACAGGGTGACCAATCAGCCCCAGCATTTT.

This clonotype has only a few counts. V and J are TRBV7-8 and TRBJ1-1, with 9 bases fitting TRBD1. The junction had 4 bases not matched to a gene; V was cut back by 6 bases and J by 5 bases. Germline V lookup: CDR1 SGHVS, CDR2 FQNEAQ. The CDR3 sequence is 13 residues long. CDR3 nucleotides: TGTGCCAGCAGTGACAGGGGGAAAACTGAAGCTTTCTTT. It is translated as CASSDRGKTEAFF.

This chain joins TRBV6-2 or TRBV6-3 and TRBJ1-5; D uncertain. In germline, CDR1 is MNHEY, CDR2 SVGEGT. The CDR3 contains 14 residues. Deletions cut 8 bases from V and 3 bases from J, with 14 bases between. In DNA, the CDR3 is TGTGCCAGCGGGGAAGTCGAGTACAATCAGCCCCAGCATTTT. Encoded protein: CASGEVEYNQPQHF.

This clonotype was recorded a few times. The chain combines TRBV6-6 with TRBJ2-1; D may be TRBD1 (6 bases). The CDR3 runs 17 residues. Germline loops: CDR1 MNHNY, CDR2 SVGAGI (reference sequence). V lost 5 bases, J lost 2 bases, and 19 bases lay in between. CDR3 coding DNA: TGTGCCAGCAGTCACACACCCCCACAGGGACCCTACAATGAGCAGTTCTTC. This codes for CASSHTPPQGPYNEQFF.

CDR3 nucleotide sequence: TGTGCCACCAGCAGAGATTTGTTCCCAGGGGCCCTGAACACCGGGGAGCTGTTTTTT. It encodes CATSRDLFPGALNTGELFF. V gene TRBV15 combines with J gene TRBJ2-2; tentative D call: TRBD1 (6 bases). This CDR3 comprises 19 residues. Germline V gene sequence: CDR1 LNHNV, CDR2 YYDKDF (reference sequence). Trimming pared 0 bases from V and 1 base from J, leaving 18 bases between.

This sequence joins TRBV24-1 and TRBJ2-1; the D gene is possibly TRBD1 (5 bases). Trimming shortened V by 2 bases and J by 5 bases, and 15 bases separated the two germline ends. CDR1 is KGHDR and CDR2 is SFDVKD in the germline V gene. There are 16 residues in the CDR3. The CDR3 DNA reads TGTGCCACCAGTGATTCAGTATTTCAGGGAAACAATGAGCAGTTCTTC. This translates into CATSDSVFQGNNEQFF.

The chain uses TRBV2 and TRBJ2-6; 11 bases fit TRBD1. V shed 9 bases, J shed 0 bases, and the junction held 7 bases outside the gene matches. Germline V gives CDR1 SNHLY, CDR2 FYNNEI. The CDR3 length is 17 residues. The CDR3 coding sequence is TGTGCCAGTCCTCGGGACAGGGGGGACTCTGGGGCCAACGTCCTGACTTTC. This codes for CASPRDRGDSGANVLTF.

The V and J genes are TRBV15 and TRBJ1-1; tentatively, D is TRBD1 (6 bases). The CDR3 covers 17 residues. V was clipped by 1 base and J by 0 bases, with 15 bases between them. From germline, CDR1 is LNHNV and CDR2 YYDKDF (reference sequence). The CDR3 bases are TGTGCCACCAGCAGAGGACCCCGGACAGTTTTGAACACTGAAGCTTTCTTT. This sequence encodes CATSRGPRTVLNTEAFF.

This clonotype has more than one count but fewer than ten. The V gene is TRBV4-1, the J gene TRBJ1-1, with unresolved D. The V end was cut by 4 bases, the J end by 5 bases, with 11 bases between. The CDR3 runs 13 residues. Looked up from germline, CDR1 is MGHRA and CDR2 is YSYEKL. CDR3 sequence: CASSRRVGTEAFF. The CDR3, as DNA: TGCGCCAGCAGCCGAAGGGTTGGGACTGAAGCTTTCTTT.

This chain joins TRBV20-1 and TRBJ2-5; 15 nucleotides line up with TRBD2. Trimming removed 2 bases from V and 5 bases from J; junction bases left unmatched: 9. Germline values: CDR1 DFQATT, CDR2 SNEGSKA (reference sequence). CDR3 length: 17 amino acids. CDR3: CSARRTSGGATGETQYF. The CDR3 region has the DNA TGCAGTGCTAGACGGACTAGCGGGGGGGCCACCGGGGAGACCCAGTACTTC.

The chain carries TRBV4-1 and TRBJ2-5, with D hard to call. V was trimmed by 3 bases and J by 4 bases, leaving 12 bases between them. The CDR3 covers 14 residues. CDR1 is MGHRA and CDR2 is YSYEKL in the germline V gene. The CDR3 sequence: CASSQPSAGETQYF. The CDR3 region has the DNA TGCGCCAGCAGCCAGCCTTCTGCCGGAGAGACCCAGTACTTC.

This clonotype has more than one count but fewer than ten. The chain carries TRBV6-2 or TRBV6-3 and TRBJ1-1; TRBD1 might be the D (6 bases). Germline V gives CDR1 MNHEY, CDR2 SVGEGT. This CDR3 spans 14 amino acids. Trimming removed 0 bases from V and 10 bases from J, with 15 bases in between. DNA of the CDR3: TGTGCCAGCAGTTACTCGGGAGGGGGAAGATTAGCTTTCTTT. Encoded protein: CASSYSGGGRLAFF.

This clonotype appeared many times. J is TRBJ2-3 and V is TRBV7-3; a weak D match, TRBD1 (6 bases). The CDR3 runs 15 residues. V shed 5 bases and J shed 6 bases, with 18 bases lying between them. Germline V gene sequence: CDR1 SGHTA, CDR2 FQGTGA. CDR3 sequence reads: CASSLQGHSVDTQYF. In DNA form, the CDR3 reads TGTGCCAGCAGCCTACAGGGCCACTCCGTGGATACGCAGTATTTT.

At least ten counts were recorded for this clonotype. The rearrangement uses TRBV7-6 and TRBJ2-6; the match to TRBD1 covers 8 bases. The ends lost 5 bases at V and 1 base at J; junction bases unmatched: 4. This CDR3 is 16 amino acids long. Germline V gene lookup returns CDR1 SGHVS and CDR2 FNYEAQ. CDR3 loop: CASSPRTGSGANVLTF. Here the CDR3 DNA reads TGTGCCAGCAGCCCCCGGACAGGGTCTGGGGCCAACGTCCTGACTTTC.

This clonotype has just a few counts. The chain recombines TRBV20-1 with TRBJ2-7; 9 positions match TRBD2. V was clipped by 3 bases and J by 10 bases; unmatched bases: 7. Germline CDR1 is DFQATT and CDR2 is SNEGSKA (reference sequence). The CDR3 contains 12 residues. The CDR3 coding sequence is TGCAGTGCTAGGGCGGGGGGGCCGGTACAGTACTTC. Its translation: CSARAGGPVQYF.

The chain has TRBV6-5 and TRBJ2-5; possibly TRBD2 for D (6 bases). V dropped 7 bases and J dropped 4 bases, with 13 bases sitting between them. The CDR3 is made up of 13 amino acids. Germline CDR1 is MNHEY and CDR2 is SVGAGI. CDR3 residues: CASNWAAGETQYF. The CDR3, as DNA: TGTGCCAGCAACTGGGCAGCGGGAGAGACCCAGTACTTC.

Many counts were recorded for this clonotype. The chain couples TRBV7-6 to TRBJ2-3; no reliable D call. CDR3 size: 12 residues. The germline V gene has CDR1 SGHVS and CDR2 FNYEAQ. The V gene lost 5 bases and the J gene lost 5 bases, with 8 bases spanning the gap. This CDR3 reads CASSRVEDTQYF. The CDR3 DNA follows: TGTGCCAGCAGCAGAGTTGAAGATACGCAGTATTTT.

There are many counts of this clonotype. V usage is TRBV27 and J usage is TRBJ2-6, with 7 bases matching TRBD2. The CDR3 has 16 residues. Germline values: CDR1 MNHEY, CDR2 SMNVEV (reference sequence). J lost 2 bases, V lost 5 bases, and 6 bases had no gene match. CDR3 bases: TGTGCCAGCAGTATCATGGGGGGGACTGGGGCCAACGTCCTGACTTTC. Protein: CASSIMGGTGANVLTF.